This T cell receptor beta chain is from a study of T-cell reconstitution after alpha-beta-depleted transplantation in children. Study observations and caveats: Once a year had passed after transplant, T-cell counts and diversity came mostly from newly produced T cells. It was surviving recipient T cells and thymic progenitors that gave some patients high TCRbeta diversity at day 60. The study reportedly traced alpha-beta T cells about two months after transplant to several hundred expanded graft clones.

This clonotype was found a few times. The target antigen is unknown. The ends lost 3 bases at V and 7 bases at J; junction bases unmatched: 4. This CDR3 is 13 amino acids long. Germline V gives CDR1 SGHTA, CDR2 FQGNSA. The TCRbeta library was prepared with unique molecular identifiers. TCRdb redid the calling of the PCR reads with MiXCR, one entry per CDR3 protein. The table shows approximately 400,000 distinct CDR3 sequences, with about 17% occurring only once. The rearrangement joins TRBV7-2 to TRBJ2-5; 8 positions match TRBD2. Material: PBMCs, mostly from graft donor cells, obtained 360 days after TCRalphabeta/CD19-depleted stem cell transplant. This clonotype was obtained from a boy younger than two who had a stem cell transplant for Wiskott-Aldrich syndrome, so the T cells may come from the graft donor. Written as DNA, the CDR3 is TGTGCCAGCAGCTTGGGACTAGGGGGGACCCAGTACTTC. Protein sequence: CASSLGLGGTQYF.